Each of the 8 T cell receptor beta chains below was sequenced from the same sample in a study of glioma-infiltrating T cells after dendritic cell vaccination. Repertoires were generated with immunoSEQ multiplex PCR, while TCRdb's copy carries only in-frame clones and drops some. The table includes about 92,000 clones, more than 75% detected once. The sample here was blood, taken before dendritic cell vaccination. All receptors come from a human donor with glioblastoma.

The genes are TRBV30 and TRBJ2-5; D perhaps matches TRBD2 (6 bases). Germline V CDR1 and CDR2: GTSNPN, SVGIG (reference sequence). This CDR3 is 11 amino acids long. V lost 4 bases and J 5 bases, leaving 8 bases between the germline ends. CDR3 sequence: CAWTGRETQYF. CDR3 in DNA: TGTGCCTGGACAGGGAGGGAGACCCAGTACTTC.

This rearrangement joins TRBV6-1 to TRBJ2-1, with D uncertain. CDR3 size: 16 residues. Trimming shortened V by 2 bases and J by 2 bases, and 13 bases separated the two germline ends. Germline values: CDR1 MNHNS, CDR2 SASEGT. The CDR3 DNA reads TGTGCCAGCAGTGAAATTGGCAAGTTGACCTACAATGAGCAGTTCTTC. Translating gives CASSEIGKLTYNEQFF.

The chain couples TRBV29-1 to TRBJ2-5; 7 nucleotides match TRBD1. The J call may be incorrect, as the DNA end agrees better with TRBJ2-7. Germline V lookup: CDR1 SQVTM, CDR2 ANQGSEA. The CDR3 spans 13 residues. Written as DNA, the CDR3 is TGCAGCGCCTTGGGGACAGATTCCTACGAGCAGTACTTC. Translated, it gives CSALGTDSYEQYF.

The gene calls are TRBV7-6 and TRBJ2-7, with 9 bases matching TRBD2. Germline V CDR1 and CDR2: SGHVS, FNYEAQ. The CDR3 is made up of 12 amino acids. V trimming: 8 bases; J trimming: 6 bases; junction bases outside the gene matches: 5. CDR3 in amino acids: CASGLAGTEQYF. The CDR3 coding sequence is TGTGCCAGCGGGCTAGCGGGAACCGAGCAGTACTTC.

J is TRBJ2-7 and V is TRBV28, with D perhaps matching TRBD2 (6 bases). This CDR3 comprises 11 residues. V was trimmed by 5 bases and J by 6 bases, leaving 8 bases between them. Germline V gene sequence: CDR1 MDHEN, CDR2 SYDVKM. Here the CDR3 DNA reads TGTGCCAGCAGTGTACTAGCCGAGCAGTACTTC. It encodes CASSVLAEQYF.

The CDR3 protein is CASSLGGRETDTQYF. CDR3 sequence (DNA): TGTGCCAGCAGTTTGGGAGGGAGGGAGACAGATACGCAGTATTTT. This sequence joins TRBV28 and TRBJ2-3, with 7 positions matching TRBD2. Germline values: CDR1 MDHEN, CDR2 SYDVKM. Germline trimming cut 3 bases from V and 3 bases from J; bases unmatched to any gene: 6. The CDR3 spans 15 residues.

This clone was seen a handful of times. The chain uses TRBV4-3 and TRBJ2-2; D perhaps matches TRBD2 (5 bases). Deletions cut 2 bases from V and 2 bases from J, with 6 bases between. CDR1 is LGHNA, CDR2 YSLEER, per germline. This CDR3 region has 14 residues. This CDR3 reads CASSQRTNTGELFF. The CDR3 nucleotides read TGCGCCAGCAGCCAAAGGACTAACACCGGGGAGCTGTTTTTT.

The chain uses TRBV27 and TRBJ2-7, with 8 positions matching TRBD1. V gave up 6 bases and J gave up 6 bases; unmatched junction bases: 7. CDR1 and CDR2 from the germline V gene are MNHEY and SMNVEV (reference sequence). The CDR3 loop spans 13 amino acids. In DNA form, the CDR3 reads TGTGCCAGCAGAGGGACAGGTTCTGCCGAGCAGTACTTC. As protein: CASRGTGSAEQYF.